These 22 T cell receptor beta chains were all obtained from the same sample, sequenced in a study of blood T cell repertoires in COVID-19. Here immunoSEQ multiplex PCR was the method, and the copy in TCRdb shows in-frame clones only, minus some. In the table there are about 81,000 clones, 90% to 95% of which are singletons. The sample comprised peripheral blood. These receptors were taken from a human donor with active COVID-19. The donor label of this sample is uncertain.

This clone is a singleton in its sample. This chain uses TRBV5-1 with TRBJ2-7; 8 nucleotides align to TRBD1. V gave up 3 bases and J gave up 3 bases; unmatched junction bases: 8. In germline, CDR1 is SGHRS, CDR2 YFSETQ. The CDR3 length is 15 residues. CDR3 amino acids: CASSSDRERFYEQYF. CDR3 DNA sequence: TGCGCCAGCAGCTCGGACAGGGAAAGATTCTACGAGCAGTACTTC. Full variable domain (outside the CDR3, taken from reference TRBV5-1 and TRBJ2-7): KAGVTQTPRYLIKTRGQQVTLSCSPISGHRSVSWYQQTPGQGLQFLFEYFSETQRNKGNFPGRFSGRQFSNSRSEMNVSTLELGDSALYLCASSSDRERFYEQYFGPGTRLTVT.

V usage is TRBV6-6 and J usage is TRBJ2-2; weak D call: TRBD1 (7 bases). The CDR3 extends over 16 amino acids. Trimming stripped 10 bases from V and 4 bases from J, with 22 bases between. CDR1 is MNHNY and CDR2 is SVGAGI in the germline V gene (reference sequence). As DNA, the CDR3 is TGTGCCACGAGTAGACCCGCGGGACAGAGCACCGGGGAGCTGTTTTTT. It encodes CATSRPAGQSTGELFF.

V is TRBV6-6 and J is TRBJ2-5; maybe TRBD1 (6 bases). V was cut by 6 bases and J by 4 bases, with 18 bases left in between. The CDR3 covers 15 residues. The germline V gene encodes CDR1 MNHNY and CDR2 SVGAGI (reference sequence). Here the CDR3 reads CASSLGDTQGETQYF. CDR3 DNA: TGTGCCAGCAGCCTCGGGGACACCCAGGGAGAGACCCAGTACTTC.

This rearrangement joins TRBV5-1 to TRBJ2-7; weak D call: TRBD1 (7 bases). Germline-derived CDR1 and CDR2 are SGHRS and YFSETQ. Between the trimmed V and J ends, which lost 4 bases and 5 bases, there was a span of 16 bases. The CDR3 extends over 14 amino acids. This CDR3 is CASSQRAGGNEQYF. DNA of the CDR3: TGCGCCAGCAGCCAACGGGCAGGGGGGAACGAGCAGTACTTC.

The chain joins TRBV24-1 to TRBJ2-2; TRBD1 aligns across 8 bases. CDR3 length equals 13 residues. Per germline, CDR1 KGHDR and CDR2 SFDVKD. Losses at the gene ends were 9 bases for V and 1 base for J; bases not matched to a gene: 0. CDR3 in DNA: TGTGCCACCGGACAGGGGAACACCGGGGAGCTGTTTTTT. It yields the protein CATGQGNTGELFF.

This clone was counted between two and nine times. The chain joins TRBV6-5 to TRBJ1-1; D possibly corresponds to TRBD1 (5 bases). V lost 10 bases to trimming and J lost 6 bases, with 12 bases between them. Germline lookup yields CDR1 MNHEY and CDR2 SVGAGI. This CDR3 spans 11 amino acids. Here the CDR3 DNA reads TGTGCCATCTTTAGGGGCTCTGAAGCTTTCTTT. Translating it yields CAIFRGSEAFF.

A word on this clone: Other DNA sequences from this sample encode an identical CDR3 as well. The chain joins TRBV9 to TRBJ2-7; D is undetermined. The germline V and J ends were trimmed by 0 bases and 0 bases, with 7 bases remaining between them. The germline gives CDR1 SGDLS, CDR2 YYNGEE. There are 14 residues in the CDR3. CDR3 loop: CASSVGQASYEQYF. CDR3 sequence (DNA): TGTGCCAGCAGCGTAGGACAAGCCTCCTACGAGCAGTACTTC.

This clone occurred once. The chain combines TRBV10-2 with TRBJ2-5; D may be TRBD2 (5 bases). Germline V gene sequence: CDR1 WSHSY, CDR2 SAAADI. The CDR3 is 15 amino acids. V lost 0 bases, J lost 3 bases, and 11 bases lay in between. The CDR3 spells CASSESRVIEETQYF. The CDR3 bases are TGCGCCAGCAGTGAGTCGAGGGTTATCGAAGAGACCCAGTACTTC.

V usage is TRBV15 and J usage is TRBJ1-2, with D uncertain. The V and J ends lost 1 base and 6 bases respectively, with 18 bases between them. This CDR3 contains 16 residues. Germline CDR1 LNHNV, CDR2 YYDKDF (reference sequence). This CDR3 is CATSRGAIGRRDGYTF. Here the CDR3 DNA reads TGTGCCACCAGCAGAGGGGCGATTGGCAGAAGAGATGGCTACACCTTC.

The gene calls are TRBV9 and TRBJ1-3; 7 bases match TRBD1. V dropped 3 bases and J dropped 7; count of bases not matched to a gene: 7. The CDR3 covers 14 residues. CDR1 is SGDLS, CDR2 YYNGEE, per germline. CDR3 loop: CASSAEIQGNTIYF. The CDR3 DNA is TGTGCCAGCAGCGCAGAAATACAGGGGAACACCATATATTTT.

This clone was recorded only once. The J gene is TRBJ2-7, the V gene TRBV6-5; the D gene is possibly TRBD2 (6 bases). Germline CDR1 reads MNHEY; CDR2 reads SVGAGI. V was clipped by 10 bases and J by 4 bases, with 23 bases between them. CDR3 length equals 15 residues. Here the CDR3 DNA reads TGTGCCACTACCTTCCTACTCCGGGACTCGTACGAGCAGTACTTC. It specifies CATTFLLRDSYEQYF.

The chain is built from TRBV11-2 and TRBJ2-1; tentatively, D is TRBD1 (6 bases). The CDR3 totals 14 residues. Trimming pared 0 bases from V and 8 bases from J, leaving 11 bases between. Germline V gene data show CDR1 as SGHAT and CDR2 as FQNNGV. The DNA of the CDR3 is TGTGCCAGCAGCTTAGAAACAGGGTCCGATGAGCAGTTCTTC. This translates into CASSLETGSDEQFF. The full variable domain, completed using reference TRBV11-2 and TRBJ2-1, is EAGVAQSPRYKIIEKRQSVAFWCNPISGHATLYWYQQILGQGPKLLIQFQNNGVVDDSQLPKDRFSAERLKGVDSTLKIQPAKLEDSAVYLCASSLETGSDEQFFGPGTRLTVL.

The chain couples TRBV4-1 to TRBJ1-3; unclear D gene. Trimming shortened V by 1 base and J by 0 bases, and 10 bases separated the two germline ends. The CDR3 is made up of 16 amino acids. Germline V gene lookup returns CDR1 MGHRA and CDR2 YSYEKL. CDR3 in DNA: TGCGCCAGCAGCCAAGGGTTAAGCTTCTCTGGAAACACCATATATTTT. This encodes CASSQGLSFSGNTIYF.

The V gene is TRBV27, the J gene TRBJ1-5; D remains ambiguous. The CDR3 is 14 amino acids. Between the trimmed V and J ends, which lost 2 bases and 4 bases, there was a span of 9 bases. The germline V gene encodes CDR1 MNHEY and CDR2 SMNVEV (reference sequence). The CDR3 protein is CASSLGGLNQPQHF. The CDR3 DNA follows: TGTGCCAGCAGTTTAGGCGGTTTAAATCAGCCCCAGCATTTT.

This rearrangement joins TRBV12-3 or TRBV12-4 to TRBJ2-1; D perhaps matches TRBD2 (6 bases). This CDR3 comprises 12 residues. The V end lost 4 bases, the J end lost 7 bases, and 8 bases lay between the germline ends. The DNA of the CDR3 is TGTGCCAGCAGTTACGGGGGTAATGAGCAGTTCTTC. The encoded protein is CASSYGGNEQFF.

CDR3 nucleotides: TGTGCCAGCAGGCGTGAAAACGAGCAGTACTTC. It codes for CASRRENEQYF. The chain couples TRBV2 to TRBJ2-7; D ambiguous. The CDR3 consists of 11 residues. Deletions cut 6 bases from V and 5 bases from J, with 8 bases between. Germline lookup yields CDR1 SNHLY and CDR2 FYNNEI. The full variable domain, rest sourced from reference TRBV2 and TRBJ2-7, is EPEVTQTPSHQVTQMGQEVILRCVPISNHLYFYWYRQILGQKVEFLVSFYNNEISEKSEIFDDQFSVERPDGSNFTLKIRSTKLEDSAMYFCASRRENEQYFGPGTRLTVT.

The chain joins TRBV6-1 to TRBJ1-1, with 8 bases aligning to TRBD1. V lost 3 bases and J lost 6; bases outside the gene matches: 9. Germline V gene data show CDR1 as MNHNS and CDR2 as SASEGT. This CDR3 contains 15 residues. The CDR3 loop reads CASSEQGAPSAEAFF. CDR3 DNA sequence: TGTGCCAGCAGTGAGCAGGGGGCGCCTAGCGCTGAAGCTTTCTTT.

The chain carries TRBV7-5 and TRBJ2-7; the table's TRBD2 call for D was not verified on the DNA. TRBV7-5 is recorded as a pseudogene. CDR3 length: 18 residues. The CDR3 sequence: CARSLTGASCRRPREQYF. CDR3 sequence (DNA): TGTGCCAGAAGCTTAACGGGAGCCTCATGTCGACGGCCAAGGGAGCAGTACTTC.

This rearrangement joins TRBV24-1 to TRBJ2-3, with D maybe TRBD1 (6 bases). The CDR3 is made up of 17 amino acids. Trimming left V 4 bases short and J 0 bases short, with 16 bases between. The germline CDR1 and CDR2 sequences are KGHDR and SFDVKD. CDR3 region: CATSELGTSFSTDTQYF. CDR3 DNA: TGTGCCACCAGTGAATTAGGGACATCCTTTAGCACAGATACGCAGTATTTT.

The chain recombines TRBV7-2 with TRBJ1-4, with unresolved D. The CDR3 covers 16 residues. Germline V gene data show CDR1 as SGHTA and CDR2 as FQGNSA. Trimming cost V 4 bases and J 7 bases, with 19 bases left between them. The CDR3 DNA follows: TGTGCCAGCAGCTCCCGGGCGAAGAGGGATAGTGAAAAACTGTTTTTT. Translating it yields CASSSRAKRDSEKLFF.

This clone was counted once. The chain carries TRBV7-9 and TRBJ1-6; TRBD1 is a possible D gene (5 bases). In germline, CDR1 is SEHNR, CDR2 FQNEAQ (reference sequence). The CDR3 consists of 14 residues. V was shortened by 6 bases and J by 8 bases, with 14 bases between the two germline ends. CDR3: CASRPSQGYSPLHF. In DNA form, the CDR3 reads TGTGCCAGCAGACCCTCGCAGGGATATTCACCCCTCCACTTT.

The V and J genes are TRBV10-3 and TRBJ1-1; D uncertain. In germline, CDR1 is ENHRY, CDR2 SYGVKD. The CDR3 spans 14 residues. The V end lost 3 bases, the J end lost 1 base, and 9 bases lay between the germline ends. CDR3 sequence: CAISEWETNTEAFF. The DNA for the CDR3 is TGTGCCATCAGTGAATGGGAGACGAACACTGAAGCTTTCTTT.